This TCR beta chain was recovered during a study of regulatory T cells in long-lasting Graves disease. In building TCR beta libraries, iRepertoire HTBI primers were used together with Arm-PCR of CDR3 regions. TCRdb re-called the multiplex PCR reads through MiXCR, storing one row per CDR3 protein. The repertoire holds 600,000 to 850,000 distinct CDR3 sequences, with about 30% as singletons. Time point specified: persistent/refractory GD, antithyroid drugs over 5 years with positive TRAb. Making the TCR library involved RNA that had been extracted from PBMCs. Doctors identified Graves' disease using the American Thyroid Association guidelines. The germline V gene has CDR1 SNHLY and CDR2 FYNNEI. The CDR3 extends over 13 amino acids. With 2 bases removed from V and 4 bases from J, the gap between germline ends came to 9 bases.

The sample was peripheral blood mononuclear cells (PBMCs), taken when the disease was refractory, from a patient treated with antithyroid drugs. The TCR was taken from a female donor with Graves disease. This chain joins TRBV2 and TRBJ2-7; a possible D gene is TRBD2 (5 bases). CDR3 nucleotides: TGTGCCAGCAGTGAACGGAGGTTATACGAGCAGTACTTC. This translates into CASSERRLYEQYF.